This T cell receptor beta chain comes out of a study of response to subunit inactivated influenza vaccine. This clonotype was recorded many times. The antigen is not known. TCRdb re-analysed the RT-PCR reads in MiXCR, keeping a single row per CDR3 protein. The data contain about 480,000 distinct CDR3 sequences, 9.5% to 12% of them singletons. General observations from the study: The authors offered the suggestion that each seasonal influenza vaccination recruits few new T cells.

The V and J ends lost 6 bases and 4 bases, in that order; junction bases with no gene match: 8. The CDR3 sequence is 15 residues long. Germline CDR1 and CDR2: SGHTA and FQGNSA. The material was PBMCs from blood, obtained about 40 days after vaccination. This clonotype was obtained from a man aged 45-65 years who received an inactivated influenza vaccine. The rearrangement joins TRBV7-2 to TRBJ2-5; 10 nucleotides agree with TRBD2. The DNA for the CDR3 is TGTGCCAGCAGAGCGGGGGGGCTTTGGTCAGAGACCCAGTACTTC. Translation: CASRAGGLWSETQYF.